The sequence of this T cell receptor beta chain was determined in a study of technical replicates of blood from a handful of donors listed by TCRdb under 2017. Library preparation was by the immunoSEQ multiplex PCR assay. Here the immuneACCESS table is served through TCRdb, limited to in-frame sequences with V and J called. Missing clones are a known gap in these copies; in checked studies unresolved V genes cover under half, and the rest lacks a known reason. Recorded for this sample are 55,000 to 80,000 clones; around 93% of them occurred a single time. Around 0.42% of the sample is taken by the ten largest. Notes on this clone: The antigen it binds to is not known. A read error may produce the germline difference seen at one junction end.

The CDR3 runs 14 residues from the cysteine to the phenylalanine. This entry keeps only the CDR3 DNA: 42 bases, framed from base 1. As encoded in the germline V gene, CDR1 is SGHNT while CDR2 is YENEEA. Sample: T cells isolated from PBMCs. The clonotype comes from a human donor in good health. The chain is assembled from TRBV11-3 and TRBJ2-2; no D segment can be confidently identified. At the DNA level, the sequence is TGTGCCAGCAGCGTAGAGGCCAGCACCGGGGAGCTGTTTTTT. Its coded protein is CASSVEASTGELFF.